The source of this T cell receptor beta chain is a study of tumor and adjacent non-tumor tissue in lung cancer. Study-level points and caveats: Compared with tumor, normal lung showed significantly lower TCR diversity.

No cell sorting was done before RNA was extracted from the tissue. Between August and November 2014, newly diagnosed, chemotherapy-naive lung cancer patients underwent thoracic surgery in China. By sample fraction, this clonotype is medium-sized. Its antigen is unidentified. The trim removed 4 bases at V and 4 bases at J, leaving 8 bases unmatched. Germline V CDR1 and CDR2: LGHNA, YSLEER. The CDR3 length is 17 residues. Three rounds of nested PCR, following a modified ARM-PCR protocol, produced the TCRbeta library. TCRdb itself ran the multiplex PCR reads through MiXCR, one entry per CDR3 protein. Of 81,000 or so distinct CDR3 sequences listed, roughly 80% are singletons.

The specimen sequenced was lung tumor tissue. The sequence was obtained from a woman aged 45-60 years with non-small cell lung cancer. This chain uses TRBV4-3 with TRBJ2-3, with TRBD2 matching over 13 bases. In nucleotides, the CDR3 is TGCGCCAGCAGCCCCCGACTAGCGGGAGGAAGGGCAGATACGCAGTATTTT. Protein: CASSPRLAGGRADTQYF.